This entry lists 17 T cell receptor beta chains sequenced from one sample in a study of T cells in Graves' hyperthyroidism and ophthalmopathy (dated by TCRdb to the late 2010s). Library generation was performed with multiplex PCR. Sequencing instrument: Illumina HiSeq 2000. TCR beta CDR3 regions were amplified from RNA transcripts. The TCR CDR3 was subjected to a first round of RT-PCR using the HTBI primer set and the Qiagen OneStep RT-PCR kit. TCRdb reprocessing: public reads trimmed at Q25 with fastp, clones called with MiXCR, in-frame beta chains kept. Each CDR3 protein gets just one entry, which takes the most common genes and DNA from the rows behind it. The sample table shows more than 150,000 distinct CDR3 sequences, and around 15% are seen once. Of the sample, approximately 28% falls within the top ten clones. The sequencing input was blood. The source is a woman aged 50 to 65 with Graves' hyperthyroidism.

The gene calls are TRBV10-2 and TRBJ1-3; D is unclear. The CDR3 covers 15 residues. Germline V gene lookup returns CDR1 WSHSY and CDR2 SAAADI. Trimming pared 4 bases from V and 0 bases from J, leaving 10 bases between. The CDR3 sequence: CASSALDLSGNTIYF. Here the CDR3 DNA reads TGCGCCAGCAGTGCTTTGGACCTCTCTGGAAACACCATATATTTT.

This chain joins TRBV28 and TRBJ1-1; weak D call: TRBD1 (6 bases). This CDR3 comprises 13 residues. Germline CDR1 MDHEN, CDR2 SYDVKM. Deletions cut 8 bases from V and 2 bases from J, with 12 bases between. The CDR3 DNA reads TGTGCCAGCTCGAACAGGGCAAACACTGAAGCTTTCTTT. This encodes CASSNRANTEAFF.

Many counts were recorded for this clonotype. This rearrangement joins TRBV18 to TRBJ1-1; D might be TRBD1 (5 bases). The V and J ends lost 3 bases and 0 bases respectively, with 5 bases between them. Germline V lookup: CDR1 KGHSH, CDR2 LQKENI. The CDR3 extends over 13 amino acids. The CDR3 loop reads CASSPGVNTEAFF. The CDR3 DNA sequence: TGTGCCAGCTCACCGGGGGTGAACACTGAAGCTTTCTTT. The full variable domain, rest sourced from reference TRBV18 and TRBJ1-1, is NAGVMQNPRHLVRRRGQEARLRCSPMKGHSHVYWYRQLPEEGLKFMVYLQKENIIDESGMPKERFSAEFPKEGPSILRIQQVVRGDSAAYFCASSPGVNTEAFFGQGTRLTVV.

This rearrangement joins TRBV4-2 to TRBJ2-5; no definite D call. Trimming took 0 bases from V and 3 from J, leaving 8 bases between them. Germline loops: CDR1 LGHNA, CDR2 YNFKEQ. The CDR3 sequence is 14 residues long. The CDR3 protein is CASSQELLEETQYF. DNA of the CDR3: TGTGCCAGCAGCCAAGAACTGCTAGAAGAGACCCAGTACTTC.

The table lists this clonotype with many counts. This chain joins TRBV15 and TRBJ1-3; no clear D gene. The CDR3 is made up of 16 amino acids. Trimming took off 0 bases at V and 0 bases at J, with 9 bases between the two ends. In germline, CDR1 is LNHNV, CDR2 YYDKDF (reference sequence). CDR3 bases: TGTGCCACCAGCAGAGACTGGGCTCTCTCTGGAAACACCATATATTTT. Translating gives CATSRDWALSGNTIYF.

The chain uses TRBV2 and TRBJ2-2, with D uncertain. This CDR3 is 16 amino acids long. V was trimmed by 3 bases and J by 1 base, leaving 12 bases between them. The germline V gene encodes CDR1 SNHLY and CDR2 FYNNEI. The CDR3: CASSERSPLNTGELFF. The DNA for the CDR3 is TGTGCCAGCAGTGAGAGAAGTCCCCTGAACACCGGGGAGCTGTTTTTT.

This clonotype was seen many times. J is TRBJ2-7 and V is TRBV2, with D uncertain. CDR1 and CDR2 from the germline V gene are SNHLY and FYNNEI. The CDR3 loop spans 12 amino acids. Trimming pared 6 bases from V and 0 bases from J, leaving 6 bases between. CDR3 nucleotides: TGTGCCAGCAGACGGAGCTCCTACGAGCAGTACTTC. Protein: CASRRSSYEQYF.

This clonotype was detected many times. V usage is TRBV6-1 and J usage is TRBJ1-5; D gene unclear. The germline V gene encodes CDR1 MNHNS and CDR2 SASEGT. V lost 7 bases to trimming and J lost 4 bases, with 11 bases between them. CDR3 size: 13 residues. The CDR3 loop is CASTGRVNQPQHF. The DNA of the CDR3 is TGTGCCAGCACCGGAAGGGTAAATCAGCCCCAGCATTTT.

This rearrangement joins TRBV28 to TRBJ2-5; D tentatively reads TRBD1 or TRBD2 (5 bases each). V lost 5 bases and J 4 bases, leaving 14 bases between the germline ends. The CDR3 contains 14 residues. Germline CDR1 MDHEN, CDR2 SYDVKM. In DNA, the CDR3 is TGTGCCAGCAGTCCCCTCGGGACCCGAGAGACCCAGTACTTC. Amino acid sequence: CASSPLGTRETQYF.

In its sample, this clonotype was seen many times. The rearrangement links TRBV7-3 to TRBJ2-1; 10 nucleotides match TRBD2. Germline V CDR1 and CDR2: SGHTA, FQGTGA. The CDR3 covers 15 residues. Unmatched junction bases numbered 3, after V lost 3 bases and J lost 4 bases. Here the CDR3 reads CASSLLAGEYNEQFF. The CDR3 DNA sequence: TGTGCCAGCAGCTTGCTAGCGGGGGAGTACAATGAGCAGTTCTTC. The variable domain in full, completed from reference TRBV7-3 and TRBJ2-1, reads GAGVSQTPSNKVTEKGKYVELRCDPISGHTALYWYRQSLGQGPEFLIYFQGTGAADDSGLPNDRFFAVRPEGSVSTLKIQRTERGDSAVYLCASSLLAGEYNEQFFGPGTRLTVL.

This clonotype was recorded at least ten times. This sequence joins TRBV7-2 and TRBJ2-7; tentative D call: TRBD2 (6 bases). This CDR3 has 16 amino acids. Germline lookup yields CDR1 SGHTA and CDR2 FQGNSA. Deletions cut 5 bases from V and 5 bases from J, with 22 bases between. The CDR3 region has the DNA TGTGCCAGCAGCCGCATCTTATCGGCGGGGAGGCACGAGCAGTACTTC. Translating it yields CASSRILSAGRHEQYF.

This clonotype was picked up many times. The chain joins TRBV20-1 to TRBJ1-5; weak D call: TRBD1 (5 bases). Germline V CDR1 and CDR2: DFQATT, SNEGSKA (reference sequence). Trimming left V 5 bases short and J 1 base short, with 15 bases between. CDR3 size: 15 residues. The CDR3 sequence is CSAGRNPGSNQPQHF. CDR3 coding DNA: TGCAGTGCTGGAAGGAACCCAGGGAGCAATCAGCCCCAGCATTTT.

The chain couples TRBV4-1 to TRBJ1-4; tentative D call: TRBD1 (5 bases). This CDR3 has 15 amino acids. V was cut by 4 bases and J by 8 bases, with 17 bases left in between. Germline assignment: CDR1 MGHRA and CDR2 YSYEKL. As DNA, the CDR3 is TGCGCCAGCAGCCTCGGACACAGGAGAGACGAAAAACTGTTTTTT. Translated, it gives CASSLGHRRDEKLFF.

The chain links TRBV20-1 to TRBJ2-1; D gene ambiguous. Per germline, CDR1 DFQATT and CDR2 SNEGSKA (reference sequence). V was pared by 6 bases and J by 3 bases, with 12 bases between. The CDR3 contains 13 residues. CDR3 region: CSAARLFYNEQFF. The CDR3 DNA follows: TGCAGTGCCGCTCGCCTCTTCTACAATGAGCAGTTCTTC.

The chain uses TRBV3-2 and TRBJ1-2; the table's TRBD1 call for D was not verified on the DNA. TRBV3-2 is a recognized pseudogene. This CDR3 has 17 residues. The CDR3 coding sequence is TGTGCCAGCAGCCGAAAGACAGGGGGGCGGACTAACTATGGCTACACCTTC. This sequence encodes CASSRKTGGRTNYGYTF.

The chain couples TRBV5-1 to TRBJ1-1; 7 bases fit TRBD1. The CDR3 is 16 amino acids. Germline CDR1 reads SGHRS; CDR2 reads YFSETQ. V lost 0 bases to trimming and J lost 0 bases; unmatched junction nucleotides: 5. The chain's CDR3 is CASSLVGQGVNTEAFF. DNA for the CDR3: TGCGCCAGCAGCTTGGTTGGGCAGGGGGTGAACACTGAAGCTTTCTTT.

This chain links TRBV5-1 with TRBJ2-1, with a tentative D call TRBD1 (6 bases). This CDR3 contains 15 residues. V lost 5 bases and J lost 2, with 14 bases in between. Germline CDR1 is SGHRS and CDR2 is YFSETQ. The CDR3 loop reads CASRLTGTTYNEQFF. Here the CDR3 DNA reads TGCGCCAGCAGACTTACCGGGACAACCTACAATGAGCAGTTCTTC.